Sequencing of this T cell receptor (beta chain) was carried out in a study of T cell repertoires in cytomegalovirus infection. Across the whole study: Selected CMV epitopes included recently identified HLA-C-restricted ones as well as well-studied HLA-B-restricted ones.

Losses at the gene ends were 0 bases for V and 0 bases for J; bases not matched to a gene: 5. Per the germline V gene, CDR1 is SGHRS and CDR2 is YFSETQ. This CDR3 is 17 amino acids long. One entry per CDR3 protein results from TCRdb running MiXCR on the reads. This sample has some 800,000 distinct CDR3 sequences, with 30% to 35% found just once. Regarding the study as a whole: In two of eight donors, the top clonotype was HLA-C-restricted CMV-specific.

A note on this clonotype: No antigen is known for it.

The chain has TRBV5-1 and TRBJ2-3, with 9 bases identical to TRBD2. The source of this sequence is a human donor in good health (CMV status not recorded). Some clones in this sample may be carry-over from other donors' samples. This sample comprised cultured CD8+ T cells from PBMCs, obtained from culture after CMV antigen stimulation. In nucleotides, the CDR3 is TGCGCCAGCAGCTTGGCCGGGCGGGGGGGGAGCACAGATACGCAGTATTTT. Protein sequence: CASSLAGRGGSTDTQYF.